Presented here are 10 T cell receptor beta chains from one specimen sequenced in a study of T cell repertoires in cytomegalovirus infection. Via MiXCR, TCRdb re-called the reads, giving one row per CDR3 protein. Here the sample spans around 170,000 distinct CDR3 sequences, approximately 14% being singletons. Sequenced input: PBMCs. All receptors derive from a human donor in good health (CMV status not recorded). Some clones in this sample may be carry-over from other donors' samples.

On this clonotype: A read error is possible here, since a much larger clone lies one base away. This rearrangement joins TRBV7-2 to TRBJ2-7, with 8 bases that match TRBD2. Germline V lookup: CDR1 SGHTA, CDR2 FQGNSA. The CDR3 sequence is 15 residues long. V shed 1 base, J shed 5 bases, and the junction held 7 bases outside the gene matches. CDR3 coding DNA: TGTGCCAGCAGCTTAGACGGACGGGAGGGGGACGAGCAGTACTTC. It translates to CASSLDGREGDEQYF.

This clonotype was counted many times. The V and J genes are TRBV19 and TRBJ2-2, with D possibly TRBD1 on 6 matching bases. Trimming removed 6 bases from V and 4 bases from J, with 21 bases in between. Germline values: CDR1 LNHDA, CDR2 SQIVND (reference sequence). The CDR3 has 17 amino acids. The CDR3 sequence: CASRRPIQGPGTGELFF. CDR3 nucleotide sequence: TGTGCCAGTAGAAGACCCATACAGGGCCCAGGCACCGGGGAGCTGTTTTTT.

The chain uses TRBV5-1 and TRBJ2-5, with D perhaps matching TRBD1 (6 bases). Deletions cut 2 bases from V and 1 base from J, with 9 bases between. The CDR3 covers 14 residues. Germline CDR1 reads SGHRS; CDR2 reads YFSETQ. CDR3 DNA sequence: TGCGCCAGCAGCTTAAGGACAGCCCAAGAGACCCAGTACTTC. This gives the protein CASSLRTAQETQYF.

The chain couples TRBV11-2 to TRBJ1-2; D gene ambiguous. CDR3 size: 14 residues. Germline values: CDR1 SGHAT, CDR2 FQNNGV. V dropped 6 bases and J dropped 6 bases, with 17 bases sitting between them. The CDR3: CASRLTRSYHGYTF. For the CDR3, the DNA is TGTGCCAGCAGATTAACCAGGAGCTACCATGGCTACACCTTC.

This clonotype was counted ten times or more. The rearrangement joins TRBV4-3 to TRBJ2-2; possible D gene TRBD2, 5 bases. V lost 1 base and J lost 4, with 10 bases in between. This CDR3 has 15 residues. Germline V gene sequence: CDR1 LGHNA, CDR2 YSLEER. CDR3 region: CASSQVRVPTGELFF. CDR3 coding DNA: TGCGCCAGCAGCCAAGTGAGGGTTCCCACCGGGGAGCTGTTTTTT.

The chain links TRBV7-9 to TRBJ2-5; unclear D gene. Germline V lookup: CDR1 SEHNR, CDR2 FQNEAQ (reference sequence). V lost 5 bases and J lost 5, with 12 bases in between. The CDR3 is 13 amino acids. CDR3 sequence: CASSISDRETQYF. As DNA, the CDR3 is TGTGCCAGCAGCATCTCAGACCGGGAGACCCAGTACTTC.

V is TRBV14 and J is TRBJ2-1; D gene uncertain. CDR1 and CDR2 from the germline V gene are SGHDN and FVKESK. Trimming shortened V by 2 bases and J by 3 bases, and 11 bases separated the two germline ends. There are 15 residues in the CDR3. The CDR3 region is CASSQRTSVYNEQFF. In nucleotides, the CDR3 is TGTGCCAGCAGCCAAAGGACGTCGGTCTACAATGAGCAGTTCTTC.

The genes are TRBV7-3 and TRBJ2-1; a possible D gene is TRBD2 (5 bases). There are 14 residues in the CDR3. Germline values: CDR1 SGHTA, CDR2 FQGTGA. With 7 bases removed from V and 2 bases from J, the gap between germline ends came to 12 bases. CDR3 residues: CASKRDYPYNEQFF. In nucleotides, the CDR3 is TGTGCCAGCAAAAGAGACTACCCCTACAATGAGCAGTTCTTC.

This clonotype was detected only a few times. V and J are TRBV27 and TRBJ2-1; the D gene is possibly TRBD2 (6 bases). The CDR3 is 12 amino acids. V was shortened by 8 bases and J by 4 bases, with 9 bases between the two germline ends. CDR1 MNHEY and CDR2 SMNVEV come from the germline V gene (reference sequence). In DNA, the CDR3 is TGTGCCAGCGGGGAGGTGTACAATGAGCAGTTCTTC. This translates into CASGEVYNEQFF.

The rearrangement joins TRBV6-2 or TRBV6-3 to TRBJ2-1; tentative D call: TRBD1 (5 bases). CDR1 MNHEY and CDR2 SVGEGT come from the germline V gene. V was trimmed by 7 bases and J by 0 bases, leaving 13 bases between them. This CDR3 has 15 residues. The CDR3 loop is CASKVRAASYNEQFF. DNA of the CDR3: TGTGCCAGCAAGGTCAGGGCGGCCTCCTACAATGAGCAGTTCTTC.